Shown below are 9 T cell receptor beta chains from a single sample sequenced in a study of cytomegalovirus exposure and HLA in healthy donors. 60 Vbeta and 13 Jbeta primers were used in PCR. Repertoires were generated with immunoSEQ multiplex PCR, while TCRdb's copy carries only in-frame clones and drops some. The sample includes more than 80,000 clones, more than 75% of them seen just once. The sequenced material came from PBMCs. Receptors were obtained from a woman aged 45-59 years in good health and CMV-seropositive.

CDR3 loop: CASSLEWGVPYITF. The CDR3 nucleotides are TGTGCCAGCAGTTTAGAGTGGGGGGTCCCGTATATCACCTTC. The rearrangement uses TRBV27 and TRBJ1-2; possible D gene TRBD1, 5 bases. The length of the CDR3 is 14 residues. Trimming cost V 2 bases and J 13 bases, with 20 bases left between them. Germline V gene data show CDR1 as MNHEY and CDR2 as SMNVEV (reference sequence).

The chain uses TRBV6-6 and TRBJ2-3; D possibly corresponds to TRBD1 (7 bases). The CDR3 sequence is 11 residues long. CDR1 is MNHNY and CDR2 is SVGAGI in the germline V gene (reference sequence). Trimming took 10 bases from V and 4 from J, leaving 9 bases between them. CDR3 DNA sequence: TGTGCCACAGGGGGGCCAGATACGCAGTATTTT. This translates into CATGGPDTQYF.

The chain carries TRBV28 and TRBJ1-2, with 7 bases matching TRBD1. Germline CDR1 reads MDHEN; CDR2 reads SYDVKM. The trim removed 4 bases at V and 2 bases at J, leaving 7 bases unmatched. The CDR3 extends over 15 amino acids. CDR3 coding DNA: TGTGCCAGCAGTTCCAAGAAGACAGGGAACTATGGCTACACCTTC. It codes for CASSSKKTGNYGYTF.

This clone showed up just once. The V call is TRBV5-1, the J call TRBJ2-1; 7 bases map to TRBD1. Germline CDR1 is SGHRS and CDR2 is YFSETQ. V lost 6 bases, J lost 3 bases, and 9 bases stayed unmatched. The CDR3 covers 15 residues. In DNA form, the CDR3 reads TGCGCCAGCACCCTCGACAGGGCGGACTACAATGAGCAGTTCTTC. This sequence encodes CASTLDRADYNEQFF.

The chain carries TRBV19 and TRBJ2-4; D unresolved. Germline loops: CDR1 LNHDA, CDR2 SQIVND (reference sequence). Deletions cut 7 bases from V and 5 bases from J, with 12 bases between. The CDR3 totals 13 residues. The CDR3 DNA reads TGTGCCAGTATAAAGACACCAGAAAACATTCAGTACTTC. It specifies CASIKTPENIQYF. The whole variable domain, filled in from reference TRBV19 and TRBJ2-4, reads DGGITQSPKYLFRKEGQNVTLSCEQNLNHDAMYWYRQDPGQGLRLIYYSQIVNDFQKGDIAEGYSVSREKKESFPLTVTSAQKNPTAFYLCASIKTPENIQYFGAGTRLSVL.

The chain is built from TRBV15 and TRBJ1-1, with 10 nucleotides matching TRBD1. V gave up 5 bases and J gave up 4 bases; unmatched junction bases: 4. The CDR3 has 14 amino acids. Germline V gene sequence: CDR1 LNHNV, CDR2 YYDKDF (reference sequence). This CDR3 is CATSVGQGGTEAFF. The CDR3 DNA follows: TGTGCCACCAGCGTAGGACAGGGGGGCACTGAAGCTTTCTTT. The full variable domain, in which reference TRBV15 and TRBJ1-1 provide the parts outside the CDR3, is DAMVIQNPRYQVTQFGKPVTLSCSQTLNHNVMYWYQQKSSQAPKLLFHYYDKDFNNEADTPDNFQSRRPNTSFCFLDIRSPGLGDTAMYLCATSVGQGGTEAFFGQGTRLTVV.

The table lists this clone with a count of one. The gene calls are TRBV10-3 and TRBJ2-5; D might be TRBD1 (6 bases). The V and J ends lost 5 bases and 4 bases respectively, with 14 bases between them. CDR1 is ENHRY, CDR2 SYGVKD, per germline. CDR3 length equals 14 residues. CDR3 sequence: CAISSTGKIETQYF. The CDR3 DNA is TGTGCCATCAGTTCGACAGGAAAGATAGAGACCCAGTACTTC.

V usage is TRBV21-1 and J usage is TRBJ2-3; the table calls TRBD1, which could not be checked here. TRBV21-1 counts as a pseudogene. The CDR3 runs 17 residues. The CDR3 region is CASSKADRPFGTDTQYF. The CDR3 coding sequence is TGTGCCAGCAGCAAAGCTGACAGGCCCTTCGGCACAGATACGCAGTATTTT.

The chain employs TRBV11-2 and TRBJ2-1; TRBD2 matches at 12 bases. The germline V gene has CDR1 SGHAT and CDR2 FQNNGV. This CDR3 has 15 amino acids. V lost 5 bases and J lost 7; bases outside the gene matches: 6. Written as DNA, the CDR3 is TGTGCCAGCAGCCCCCGGACTAGCGGGGAAAATGAGCAGTTCTTC. Its translation: CASSPRTSGENEQFF. Full variable domain (rest looked up from reference TRBV11-2 and TRBJ2-1): EAGVAQSPRYKIIEKRQSVAFWCNPISGHATLYWYQQILGQGPKLLIQFQNNGVVDDSQLPKDRFSAERLKGVDSTLKIQPAKLEDSAVYLCASSPRTSGENEQFFGPGTRLTVL.